The entry that follows covers one T cell receptor (beta chain) sequence. The sample is drawn from a study of cytomegalovirus exposure and HLA in healthy donors. V dropped 4 bases and J dropped 1 base, with 8 bases sitting between them. This CDR3 is 13 amino acids long. The germline V gene has CDR1 SGDLS and CDR2 YYNGEE. Some clones are missing from TCRdb's copy, which holds only in-frame ones; the method was immunoSEQ multiplex PCR. This sample yields 90,000 to 150,000 clones, of which around nine tenths are seen a single time; about 6.9% belongs to the top ten. The sample comprised PBMCs. This chain joins TRBV9 and TRBJ2-5; D is ambiguous. The clonotype comes from a young woman in good health and CMV-seropositive. The CDR3 loop is CASSPAPQETQYF. For the CDR3, the DNA is TGTGCCAGCAGCCCAGCGCCCCAAGAGACCCAGTACTTC.